The clone carrying this TCR beta chain occurred a few times. These data originate in a study of T cells in Graves' hyperthyroidism and ophthalmopathy. CDR3 length: 15 amino acids. Germline-derived CDR1 and CDR2 are LGHDT and YNNKEL (reference sequence). Trimming stripped 2 bases from V and 0 bases from J, with 5 bases between. Amplified regions were TCR beta CDR3 sequences from RNA transcripts. First-round RT-PCR with HTBI primers amplified the TCR CDR3 region. MiXCR, applied by TCRdb to the multiplex PCR reads, yields one record per CDR3 protein. The sample has 400,000 to 450,000 distinct CDR3 sequences, 14% to 15% seen once.

The specimen was blood. The sequence was collected from a man younger than 35 with Graves' ophthalmopathy. The V and J genes are TRBV3-1 and TRBJ2-6; no reliable D call. Here the CDR3 reads CASSQRASGANVLTF. The DNA of the CDR3 is TGTGCCAGCAGCCAACGGGCCTCTGGGGCCAACGTCCTGACTTTC.